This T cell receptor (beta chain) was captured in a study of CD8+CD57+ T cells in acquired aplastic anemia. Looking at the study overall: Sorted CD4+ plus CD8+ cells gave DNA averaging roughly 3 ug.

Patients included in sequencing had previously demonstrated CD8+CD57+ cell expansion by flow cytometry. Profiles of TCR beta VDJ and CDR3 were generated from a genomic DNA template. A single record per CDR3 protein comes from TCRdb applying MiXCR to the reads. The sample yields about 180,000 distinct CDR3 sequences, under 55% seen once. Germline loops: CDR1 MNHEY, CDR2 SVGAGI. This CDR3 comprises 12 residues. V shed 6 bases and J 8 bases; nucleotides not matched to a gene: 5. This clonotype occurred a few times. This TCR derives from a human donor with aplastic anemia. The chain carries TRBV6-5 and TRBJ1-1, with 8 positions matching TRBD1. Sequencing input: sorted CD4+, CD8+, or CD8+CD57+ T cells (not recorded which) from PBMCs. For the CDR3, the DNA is TGTGCCAGCAGACCCCGGGACAGGGAAGCTTTCTTT. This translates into CASRPRDREAFF.